This section outlines one TCR beta chain sequence together with its context. No antigen is known for it. One end of the junction does not line up with germline, which may come from a read error. This sample is part of a study of lymphopenia after photon versus proton radiotherapy. Data came from immunoSEQ multiplex PCR; TCRdb stores just in-frame clones and leaves some out. The table has about 3,300 clones, around four fifths seen once; the top ten hold approximately 51%. The CDR3 covers 15 residues. Per germline, CDR1 MNHEY and CDR2 SVGAGI. Study findings and constraints: After lymphocyte nadir, photon-treated repertoires showed oligoclonal expansion, especially CD8+ Temra. Larger post-nadir TCR diversity loss correlated inversely with survival in deceased patients.

This sequence originates from an elderly man with esophageal cancer. This chain connects TRBV6-5 to TRBJ1-2; the D gene is possibly TRBD1 (5 bases). The specimen comprised peripheral blood, sampled from a patient treated with proton-based radiotherapy. The CDR3 nucleotides read TGTGCCAGCAGTAACTCCAGGGCTGCTAACTATGGCTACACCTTC. This codes for CASSNSRAANYGYTF.